The 5 T cell receptor beta chains below come from one sample, sequenced in a study of T cell responses to AZD1222 COVID-19 vaccine. This table comes from immunoSEQ multiplex PCR, and its TCRdb copy is limited to in-frame clones, with some not included. The data contain around 100,000 clones, roughly 85% of them singletons. The sequencing here drew on peripheral blood, taken 28 days after the second AZD1222 dose. These receptor sequences come from an adult who received the AZD1222 COVID-19 vaccine.

This clone was counted between two and nine times. The rearrangement uses TRBV7-9 and TRBJ1-2; 9 bases are a match to TRBD1. This CDR3 spans 15 amino acids. CDR1 and CDR2 from the germline V gene are SEHNR and FQNEAQ (reference sequence). J gave up 4 bases and V 1 base, and 4 bases lay outside the gene matches. Written as DNA, the CDR3 is TGTGCCAGCAGCTTAGGGACAGGGGCCATCTATGGCTACACCTTC. Its protein product is CASSLGTGAIYGYTF.

The rearrangement joins TRBV10-3 to TRBJ2-2; the D gene is possibly TRBD1 (6 bases). CDR1 is ENHRY and CDR2 is SYGVKD in the germline V gene. Trimming removed 7 bases from V and 4 bases from J, with 16 bases in between. The CDR3 covers 15 residues. CDR3 DNA sequence: TGTGCCATCAAGATTCAGGGGATTGGCACCGGGGAGCTGTTTTTT. It codes for CAIKIQGIGTGELFF.

V usage is TRBV12-3 or TRBV12-4 and J usage is TRBJ2-1; D ambiguous. CDR3 length: 12 residues. Trimming left V 6 bases short and J 7 bases short, with 10 bases between. The CDR3 DNA sequence: TGTGCCAGCAGGCTCCGGGCGAATGAGCAGTTCTTC. Protein product: CASRLRANEQFF.

The rearrangement links TRBV10-2 to TRBJ1-2; TRBD1 agrees at 7 bases. CDR1 is WSHSY and CDR2 is SAAADI in the germline V gene. The CDR3 consists of 13 residues. With V trimmed by 8 bases and J by 6 bases, 9 bases remained unmatched. As DNA, the CDR3 is TGCGCCAGCGATATAAACAGGGGACATGGCTACACCTTC. Translation: CASDINRGHGYTF.

The chain recombines TRBV21-1 with TRBJ1-2; the table's D call of TRBD1 was not tested on the DNA. TRBV21-1 is tagged as a pseudogene. The CDR3 spans 13 residues. CDR3 sequence reads: CASPGQSFYGYTF. Written as DNA, the CDR3 is TGTGCCAGTCCGGGACAGAGTTTCTATGGCTACACCTTC.